Here is one T cell receptor (beta chain) with its context. The CDR3 has 15 residues. V shed 3 bases, J shed 7 bases, and the junction held 4 bases outside the gene matches. The germline V gene encodes CDR1 SGHTS and CDR2 YDEGEE. The data originate from a study of cytomegalovirus exposure and HLA in healthy donors. Both 60 Vbeta primers and 13 Jbeta primers went into the PCR. The repertoire was sequenced with immunoSEQ multiplex PCR; TCRdb's copy has only in-frame clones and lacks some. The table records roughly 110,000 clones, roughly 80% of them present only once. The TCR was taken from a man younger than 45 in good health and CMV-seronegative. Specimen: PBMCs. This chain joins TRBV5-8 and TRBJ2-1; 13 bases map to TRBD2. As DNA, the CDR3 is TGTGCCAGCAGCTCTACTAGCGGGAGGGTTAATGAGCAGTTCTTC. It yields the protein CASSSTSGRVNEQFF.